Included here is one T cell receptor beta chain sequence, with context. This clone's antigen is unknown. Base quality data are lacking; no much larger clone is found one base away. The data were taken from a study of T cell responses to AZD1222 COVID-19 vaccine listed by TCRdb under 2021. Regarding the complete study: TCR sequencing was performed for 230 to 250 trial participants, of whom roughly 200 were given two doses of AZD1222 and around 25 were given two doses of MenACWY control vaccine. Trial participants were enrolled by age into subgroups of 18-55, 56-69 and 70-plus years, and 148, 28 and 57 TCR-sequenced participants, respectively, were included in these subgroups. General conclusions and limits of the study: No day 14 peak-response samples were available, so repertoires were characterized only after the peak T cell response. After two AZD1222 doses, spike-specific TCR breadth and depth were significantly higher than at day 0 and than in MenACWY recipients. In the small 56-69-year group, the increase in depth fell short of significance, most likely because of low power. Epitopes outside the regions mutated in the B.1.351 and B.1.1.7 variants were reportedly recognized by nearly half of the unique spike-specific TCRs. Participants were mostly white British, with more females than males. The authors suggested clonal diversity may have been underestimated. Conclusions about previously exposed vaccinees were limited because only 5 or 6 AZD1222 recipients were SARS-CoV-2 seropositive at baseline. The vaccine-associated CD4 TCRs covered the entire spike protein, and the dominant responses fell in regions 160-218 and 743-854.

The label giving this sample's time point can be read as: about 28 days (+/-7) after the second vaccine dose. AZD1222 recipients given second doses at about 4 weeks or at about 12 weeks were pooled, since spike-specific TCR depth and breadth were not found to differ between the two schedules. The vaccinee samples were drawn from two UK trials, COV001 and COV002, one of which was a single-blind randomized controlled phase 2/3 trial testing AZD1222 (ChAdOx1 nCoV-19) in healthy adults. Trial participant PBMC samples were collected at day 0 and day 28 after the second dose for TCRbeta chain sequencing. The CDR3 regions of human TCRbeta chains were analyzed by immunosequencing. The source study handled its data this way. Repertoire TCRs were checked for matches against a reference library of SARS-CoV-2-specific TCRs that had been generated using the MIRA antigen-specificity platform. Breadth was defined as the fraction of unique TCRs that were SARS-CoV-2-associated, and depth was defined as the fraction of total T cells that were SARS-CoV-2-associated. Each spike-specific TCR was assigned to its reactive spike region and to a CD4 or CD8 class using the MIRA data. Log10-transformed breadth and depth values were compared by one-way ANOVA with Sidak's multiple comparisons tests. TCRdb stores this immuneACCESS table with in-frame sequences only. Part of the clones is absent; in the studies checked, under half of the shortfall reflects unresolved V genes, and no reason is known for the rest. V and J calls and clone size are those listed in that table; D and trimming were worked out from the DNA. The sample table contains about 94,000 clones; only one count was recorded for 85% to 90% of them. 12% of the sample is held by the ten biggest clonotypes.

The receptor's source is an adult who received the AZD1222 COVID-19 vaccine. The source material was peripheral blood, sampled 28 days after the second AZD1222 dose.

The CDR3 corresponds to CSVDGGGDGYTF. The DNA reads TGCAGCGTTGACGGCGGAGGGGATGGCTACACCTTC. This receptor chain uses TRBV29-1 and TRBJ1-2; a tentative D match to TRBD1 spans 5 bases. The V and J ends are trimmed by 3 bases and 6 bases, leaving 11 bases between them. Reading from cysteine to phenylalanine, the CDR3 counts 12 amino acids. The sequence is cut down to CDR3 DNA, 36 bases in frame from base 1. CDR1 SQVTM and CDR2 ANQGSEA are derived from the germline V gene.